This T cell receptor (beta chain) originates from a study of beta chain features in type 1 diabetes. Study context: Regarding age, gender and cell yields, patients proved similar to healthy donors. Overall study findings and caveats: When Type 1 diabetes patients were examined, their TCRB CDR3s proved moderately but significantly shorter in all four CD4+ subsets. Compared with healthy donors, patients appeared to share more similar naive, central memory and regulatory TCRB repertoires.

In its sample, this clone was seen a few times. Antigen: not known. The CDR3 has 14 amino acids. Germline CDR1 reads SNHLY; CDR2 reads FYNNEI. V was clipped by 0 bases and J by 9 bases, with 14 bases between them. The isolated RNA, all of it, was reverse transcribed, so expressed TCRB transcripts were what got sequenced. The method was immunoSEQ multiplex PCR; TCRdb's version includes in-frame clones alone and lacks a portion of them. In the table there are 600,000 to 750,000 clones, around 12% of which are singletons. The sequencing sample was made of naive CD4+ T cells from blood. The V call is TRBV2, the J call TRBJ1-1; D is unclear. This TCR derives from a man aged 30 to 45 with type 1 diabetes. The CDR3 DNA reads TGTGCCAGCAGTGAAGCGCTTAGGGAGAACCAAGCTTTCTTT. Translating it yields CASSEALRENQAFF. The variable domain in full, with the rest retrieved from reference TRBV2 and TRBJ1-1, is EPEVTQTPSHQVTQMGQEVILRCVPISNHLYFYWYRQILGQKVEFLVSFYNNEISEKSEIFDDQFSVERPDGSNFTLKIRSTKLEDSAMYFCASSEALRENQAFFGQGTRLTVV.